The clone carrying this T cell receptor (beta chain) was seen a few times. Expressed TCRB transcripts were sequenced, since all the RNA that had been isolated was reverse transcribed. Sequenced by immunoSEQ multiplex PCR; TCRdb stores in-frame clones only, minus some. The sample has about 900,000 clones; 17% are singletons. The data were taken from a study of beta chain features in type 1 diabetes. V lost 3 bases and J lost 0; bases outside the gene matches: 4. Germline-derived CDR1 and CDR2 are MGHDK and SYGVNS. This CDR3 is built from 17 residues. The source is a woman in her late teens or twenties in good health. Sequenced material: naive CD4+ T cells from blood. The V call is TRBV25-1, the J call TRBJ1-4, with 10 bases lining up with TRBD1. CDR3 sequence: CASSEGGTGATNEKLFF. The CDR3, as DNA: TGTGCCAGCAGTGAGGGCGGGACAGGGGCAACTAATGAAAAACTGTTTTTT.